Each of the 6 T cell receptor beta chains below was sequenced from the same sample in a study of blood T cell repertoires in COVID-19. Assay used: immunoSEQ multiplex PCR; TCRdb lists only in-frame clones, some missing. The sample yields 300,000 to 450,000 clones, roughly 90% seen once. The sequenced sample was PBMCs or T cells enriched from blood (not recorded which). The receptors shown here come from a woman in her twenties or thirties who had been exposed to COVID-19.

This chain joins TRBV2 and TRBJ2-7, with unresolved D. The CDR3 runs 15 residues. The V end lost 3 bases, the J end lost 2 bases, and 14 bases lay between the germline ends. Per germline, CDR1 SNHLY and CDR2 FYNNEI. The CDR3 sequence is CASSDDRNFPYEQYF. As DNA, the CDR3 is TGTGCCAGCAGTGATGATAGAAATTTCCCCTACGAGCAGTACTTC.

This clone appeared a single time. Other DNA sequences in the sample encode the same CDR3. J is TRBJ2-1 and V is TRBV27, with TRBD1 matching 9 bases. Germline CDR1 MNHEY, CDR2 SMNVEV (reference sequence). CDR3 length: 15 amino acids. V was pared by 5 bases and J by 4 bases, with 6 bases of the junction left unmatched. CDR3 region: CASSPGTGTYNEQFF. CDR3 nucleotide sequence: TGTGCCAGCAGTCCCGGGACAGGGACTTACAATGAGCAGTTCTTC.

This clone appeared once. V and J are TRBV28 and TRBJ2-3; TRBD2 matches at 10 bases. V lost 7 bases and J lost 5; bases outside the gene matches: 12. The CDR3 runs 16 residues. Germline values: CDR1 MDHEN, CDR2 SYDVKM. The CDR3 coding sequence is TGTGCCAGCACTGCCGGGACTAGCGCACCTAGAGATACGCAGTATTTT. It yields the protein CASTAGTSAPRDTQYF.

This clone was counted a few times. The CDR3 DNA is TGCAGTGCGCAGGAATCAGGGGTGCAGTACTTC. Translating it yields CSAQESGVQYF. V gene TRBV20-1 combines with J gene TRBJ2-7, with TRBD1 as a possible D gene (6 bases). V lost 6 bases, J lost 9 bases, and 15 bases lay in between. The length of the CDR3 is 11 residues. Germline V gene sequence: CDR1 DFQATT, CDR2 SNEGSKA (reference sequence).

The chain is built from TRBV3-1 (or the pseudogene TRBV3-2) and TRBJ2-7; D gene unclear. This CDR3 is built from 13 residues. The V gene lost 0 bases and the J gene lost 2 bases, with 5 bases spanning the gap. Germline V gene data show CDR1 as LGHDT and CDR2 as YNNKEL (reference sequence). The CDR3 reads CASSQDQAYEQYF. In DNA form, the CDR3 reads TGTGCCAGCAGCCAAGATCAGGCCTACGAGCAGTACTTC.

DNA for the CDR3: TGCGCCAGCAGTCCTTGGACTAGCGGGGGCGGGGAGCTGTTTTTT. This codes for CASSPWTSGGGELFF. The rearrangement links TRBV5-1 to TRBJ2-2; 13 bases map to TRBD2. Germline CDR1 and CDR2: SGHRS and YFSETQ. CDR3 length: 15 amino acids. V lost 5 bases and J lost 7; bases outside the gene matches: 5.